This TCR beta chain was observed in a study of blood T cell repertoires in COVID-19. V was pared by 9 bases and J by 7 bases, with 21 bases between. CDR3 size: 14 residues. Germline V gives CDR1 SGHTS, CDR2 YDEGEE. Sequencing used immunoSEQ multiplex PCR; TCRdb keeps in-frame clones, though not all of them. This table has about 280,000 clones, nearly 90% appearing once. The sample taken for sequencing was PBMCs or T cells enriched from blood (not recorded which). The receptor comes from a woman between 18 and 29 years old with acute COVID-19. J is TRBJ2-3 and V is TRBV5-8; tentatively, D is TRBD1 (6 bases). In DNA form, the CDR3 reads TGTGCCACCACCCCAGGGGCCGGGTTAAATACGCAGTATTTT. Its protein is CATTPGAGLNTQYF.